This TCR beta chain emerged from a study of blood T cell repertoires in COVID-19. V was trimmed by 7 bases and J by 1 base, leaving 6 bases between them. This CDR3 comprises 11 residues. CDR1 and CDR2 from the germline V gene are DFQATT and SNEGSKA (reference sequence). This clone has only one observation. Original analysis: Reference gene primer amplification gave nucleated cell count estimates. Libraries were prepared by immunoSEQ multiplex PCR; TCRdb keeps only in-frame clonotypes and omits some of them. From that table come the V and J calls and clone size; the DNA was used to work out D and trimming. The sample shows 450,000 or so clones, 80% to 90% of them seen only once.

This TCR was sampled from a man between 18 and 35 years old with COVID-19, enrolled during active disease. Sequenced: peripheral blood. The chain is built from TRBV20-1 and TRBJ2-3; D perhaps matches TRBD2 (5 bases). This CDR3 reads CSGERTDTQYF. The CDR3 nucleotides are TGCAGTGGGGAGCGCACAGATACGCAGTATTTT.